This T cell receptor beta chain was sequenced for a study of blood T cell repertoires in COVID-19. V trimming: 5 bases; J trimming: 6 bases; junction bases outside the gene matches: 6. There are 14 residues in the CDR3. Germline values: CDR1 SEHNR, CDR2 FQNEAQ (reference sequence). How the authors handled the data: Quantification of nucleated cells was approximated via reference gene primer amplification. Clones were sequenced by immunoSEQ multiplex PCR, and TCRdb holds only the in-frame ones, with some missing. V, J and clone size derive from that table, while D and trimming were established from the DNA sequence. Among approximately 25,000 clones, less than 90% were seen once, and the ten largest hold over 15%. This clone turned up a few times.

The clonotype originates from a human donor with acute or convalescent COVID-19. The donor label of this sample is uncertain. The rearrangement uses TRBV7-9 and TRBJ2-7, with 11 bases lining up with TRBD1. Material for sequencing was peripheral blood. CDR3 sequence (DNA): TGTGCCAGCAGCCGACCGGGACAGGGGGTCGAGCAGTACTTC. It translates to CASSRPGQGVEQYF.